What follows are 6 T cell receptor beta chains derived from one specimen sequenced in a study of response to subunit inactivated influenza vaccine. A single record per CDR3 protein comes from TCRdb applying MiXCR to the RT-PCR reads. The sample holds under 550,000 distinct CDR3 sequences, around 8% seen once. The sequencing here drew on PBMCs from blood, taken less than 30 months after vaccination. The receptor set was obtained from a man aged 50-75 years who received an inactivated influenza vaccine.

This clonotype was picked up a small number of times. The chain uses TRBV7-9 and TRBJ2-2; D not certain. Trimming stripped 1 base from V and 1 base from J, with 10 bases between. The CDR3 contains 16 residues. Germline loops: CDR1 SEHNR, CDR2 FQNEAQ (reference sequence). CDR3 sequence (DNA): TGTGCCAGCAGCTTAGACGGCAGGAGGAACACCGGGGAGCTGTTTTTT. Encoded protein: CASSLDGRRNTGELFF.

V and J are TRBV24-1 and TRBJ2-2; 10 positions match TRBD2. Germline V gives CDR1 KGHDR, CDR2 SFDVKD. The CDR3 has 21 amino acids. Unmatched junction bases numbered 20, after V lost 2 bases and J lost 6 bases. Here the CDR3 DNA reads TGTGCCACCAGTGATTCCCCCCCTAGCGGGAGAGGGTTCAAGATGGCCGGGGAGCTGTTTTTT. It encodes CATSDSPPSGRGFKMAGELFF.

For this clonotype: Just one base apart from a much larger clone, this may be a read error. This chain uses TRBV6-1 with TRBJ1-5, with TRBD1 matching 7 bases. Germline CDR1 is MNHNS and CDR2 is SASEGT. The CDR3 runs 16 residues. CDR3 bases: TGTGCCAGCAGTGAACCGACAGGGATGGGCAATCATCCCCAGCATTTT. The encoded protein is CASSEPTGMGNHPQHF.

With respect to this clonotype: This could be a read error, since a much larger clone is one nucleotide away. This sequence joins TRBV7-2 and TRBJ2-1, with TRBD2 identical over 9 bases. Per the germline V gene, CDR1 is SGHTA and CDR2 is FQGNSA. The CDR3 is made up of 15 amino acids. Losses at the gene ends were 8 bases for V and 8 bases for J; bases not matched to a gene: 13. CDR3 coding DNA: TGTGCCAGCGGACTTAGCGGGAGTAACCACGATGAGCAGTTCTTC. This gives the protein CASGLSGSNHDEQFF.

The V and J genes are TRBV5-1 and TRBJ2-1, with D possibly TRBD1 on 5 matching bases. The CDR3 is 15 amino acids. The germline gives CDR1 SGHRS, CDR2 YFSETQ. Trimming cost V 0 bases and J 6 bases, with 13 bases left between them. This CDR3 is CASSLARERFNEQFF. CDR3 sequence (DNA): TGCGCCAGCAGCTTGGCCAGGGAAAGGTTCAATGAGCAGTTCTTC.

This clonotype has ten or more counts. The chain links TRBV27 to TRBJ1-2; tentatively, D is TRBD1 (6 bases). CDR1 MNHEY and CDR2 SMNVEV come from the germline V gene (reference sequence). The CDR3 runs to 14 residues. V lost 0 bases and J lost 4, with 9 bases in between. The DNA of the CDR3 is TGTGCCAGCAGTTTATCGGGGGGCGGCTATGGCTACACCTTC. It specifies CASSLSGGGYGYTF.